The clone carrying this T cell receptor beta chain has just a few counts. Its antigen is currently unknown. Unmatched junction bases numbered 10, after V lost 8 bases and J lost 4 bases. The CDR3 is made up of 14 amino acids. MiXCR, applied by TCRdb to the reads, yields one record per CDR3 protein. There are over 100,000 distinct CDR3 sequences in the sample; around 31% occur only once, and roughly three quarters lies in the top ten. The data derive from a study of T cell repertoires in cytomegalovirus infection. Study context: Public TCR beta signatures marked donors with CMV infection and the matching HLA.

Overall study findings and caveats: CMV-specific HLA-C-restricted TCR beta clonotypes dominated the ex vivo response. Individuals carrying CMV plus the relevant HLA were identified by cumulative frequency of public TCR beta families.

The chain carries TRBV12-3 or TRBV12-4 and TRBJ2-5; 7 nucleotides agree with TRBD2. Sequences were derived from CD8+ T cells from cultured PBMCs, sampled from culture after CMV antigen stimulation. The sequence derives from a human donor in good health (CMV status not recorded). Some clones in this sample may be carry-over from other donors' samples. CDR3 region: CASGRAGSGETQYF. The CDR3 region has the DNA TGTGCCAGCGGGAGAGCGGGGAGCGGAGAGACCCAGTACTTC.